These 19 T cell receptor beta chains originate from one sample sequenced in a study of blood T cell repertoires in COVID-19. Profiling relied on immunoSEQ multiplex PCR, and the TCRdb table lists in-frame clones only, not all of them. The sample has 250,000 or so clones; about four fifths are singletons. The sequenced sample consisted of peripheral blood. The receptors shown here come from a man older than 75 with acute or convalescent COVID-19.

J is TRBJ1-1 and V is TRBV7-9; 7 nucleotides match TRBD1. CDR1 is SEHNR, CDR2 FQNEAQ, per germline (reference sequence). This CDR3 region has 15 residues. V lost 2 bases to trimming and J lost 0 bases; unmatched junction nucleotides: 3. In DNA, the CDR3 is TGTGCCAGCAGCTTAAAAGGGGGCTTGAACACTGAAGCTTTCTTT. Encoded protein: CASSLKGGLNTEAFF.

This clone was recorded once. The V and J genes are TRBV20-1 and TRBJ1-1, with no clear D. Per the germline V gene, CDR1 is DFQATT and CDR2 is SNEGSKA (reference sequence). V lost 0 bases, J lost 7 bases, and 6 bases lay in between. The CDR3 is 11 residues long. Here the CDR3 reads CSARDSFEAFF. The DNA for the CDR3 is TGCAGTGCTAGAGATTCATTTGAAGCTTTCTTT.

The gene calls are TRBV18 and TRBJ2-1, with 8 bases that match TRBD2. The V gene's germline CDR1 is KGHSH and CDR2 LQKENI. The CDR3 sequence is 14 residues long. V shed 6 bases, J shed 2 bases, and the junction held 3 bases outside the gene matches. The CDR3 nucleotides are TGTGCCAGCTCTGAGGGACTAGCCTACAATGAGCAGTTCTTC. Translating it yields CASSEGLAYNEQFF.

This chain joins TRBV7-9 and TRBJ2-7, with D possibly matching TRBD2 (6 bases). The length of the CDR3 is 15 residues. Germline assignment: CDR1 SEHNR and CDR2 FQNEAQ (reference sequence). Trimming shortened V by 5 bases and J by 3 bases, and 17 bases separated the two germline ends. The CDR3 spells CASSTQGGVVYEQYF. CDR3 sequence (DNA): TGTGCCAGCAGCACACAAGGAGGGGTAGTCTACGAGCAGTACTTC.

This clone has just one count. The gene calls are TRBV11-3 and TRBJ1-1; 9 bases match TRBD1. The length of the CDR3 is 14 residues. The germline V gene encodes CDR1 SGHNT and CDR2 YENEEA. The ends lost 5 bases at V and 5 bases at J; junction bases unmatched: 6. CDR3 bases: TGTGCCAGCAGCCCGGGACAGGGTAAGACTGAAGCTTTCTTT. This encodes CASSPGQGKTEAFF.

V usage is TRBV5-1 and J usage is TRBJ2-3; 12 bases fit TRBD2. The CDR3 is made up of 19 amino acids. The germline gives CDR1 SGHRS, CDR2 YFSETQ. With 1 base clipped from V and 2 bases from J, the junction kept 11 bases outside the gene matches. This chain's CDR3 is CASSLRRWPSGGATDTQYF. As DNA, the CDR3 is TGCGCCAGCAGCTTGAGACGTTGGCCTAGCGGGGGGGCCACAGATACGCAGTATTTT.

The J gene is TRBJ1-2, the V gene TRBV27; a possible D gene is TRBD1 (6 bases). This CDR3 is 14 amino acids long. Germline loops: CDR1 MNHEY, CDR2 SMNVEV (reference sequence). The ends were cut back, 5 bases at V and 4 bases at J, with 14 bases in the middle. The CDR3 reads CASSAAGAPYGYTF. The CDR3 DNA reads as TGTGCCAGCAGTGCGGCAGGGGCCCCCTATGGCTACACCTTC.

The CDR3 bases are TGTGCCAGCAGCCCCCAGACCAGGGGGATCTACGAGCAGTACTTC. This translates into CASSPQTRGIYEQYF. The chain uses TRBV9 and TRBJ2-7, with 7 bases fitting TRBD1. The junction had 10 bases not matched to a gene; V was cut back by 4 bases and J by 3 bases. In germline, CDR1 is SGDLS, CDR2 YYNGEE. This CDR3 is built from 15 residues.

The CDR3 loop is CASSLDRGSSPLHF. As DNA, the CDR3 is TGTGCCAGCAGCCTCGACAGGGGGAGCTCACCCCTCCACTTT. This chain links TRBV6-5 with TRBJ1-6, with TRBD1 matching over 9 bases. CDR3 length equals 14 residues. Germline V gene data show CDR1 as MNHEY and CDR2 as SVGAGI. V shed 6 bases and J 10 bases; nucleotides not matched to a gene: 7.

The chain links TRBV29-1 to TRBJ2-3, with 9 positions matching TRBD1. Unmatched junction bases numbered 1, after V lost 6 bases and J lost 0 bases. CDR1 is SQVTM and CDR2 is ANQGSEA in the germline V gene. The CDR3 has 13 amino acids. This CDR3 is CSVGTGSTDTQYF. DNA of the CDR3: TGCAGCGTCGGGACAGGGAGCACAGATACGCAGTATTTT.

The CDR3 region is CASSEEGQIYNEQFF. The CDR3 coding sequence is TGTGCCAGCAGTGAAGAGGGACAGATCTACAATGAGCAGTTCTTC. The chain is built from TRBV6-1 and TRBJ2-1; 7 nucleotides agree with TRBD1. With 1 base clipped from V and 3 bases from J, the junction kept 3 bases outside the gene matches. Germline V gives CDR1 MNHNS, CDR2 SASEGT. The CDR3 loop spans 15 amino acids.

This clone was seen just once. The rearrangement joins TRBV19 to TRBJ1-5; 7 nucleotides line up with TRBD1. J gave up 0 bases and V 5 bases, and 10 bases lay outside the gene matches. There are 17 residues in the CDR3. Germline CDR1 is LNHDA and CDR2 is SQIVND (reference sequence). The DNA for the CDR3 is TGTGCCAGTAGTGCTCCGGGACAGAGATATAGCAATCAGCCCCAGCATTTT. Encoded protein: CASSAPGQRYSNQPQHF.

Only one count was recorded for this clone. The chain joins TRBV19 to TRBJ1-6; D is possibly TRBD1 (6 bases). Deletions cut 4 bases from V and 10 bases from J, with 17 bases between. The CDR3 extends over 15 amino acids. Germline CDR1 is LNHDA and CDR2 is SQIVND (reference sequence). The CDR3 is CASSTTNRAQSPLHF. DNA for the CDR3: TGTGCCAGTAGTACCACAAACAGGGCACAATCACCCCTCCACTTT.

The chain combines TRBV7-9 with TRBJ2-7; 11 bases agree with TRBD2. The CDR3 is 15 amino acids. The ends lost 5 bases at V and 2 bases at J; junction bases unmatched: 5. CDR1 SEHNR and CDR2 FQNEAQ come from the germline V gene (reference sequence). The CDR3 sequence is CASSTYSGRAYEQYF. For the CDR3, the DNA is TGTGCCAGCAGCACATATAGCGGGAGGGCCTACGAGCAGTACTTC.

V and J are TRBV28 and TRBJ1-2, with D possibly matching TRBD1 (6 bases). V lost 7 bases and J 3 bases, leaving 15 bases between the germline ends. The germline CDR1 and CDR2 sequences are MDHEN and SYDVKM. This CDR3 region has 14 residues. As DNA, the CDR3 is TGTGCCAGCACCTTGACAGGCCTGTACTATGGCTACACCTTC. Amino acid sequence: CASTLTGLYYGYTF.

This chain connects TRBV14 to TRBJ1-5; 9 positions agree with TRBD1. In germline, CDR1 is SGHDN, CDR2 FVKESK. Trimming removed 3 bases from V and 0 bases from J; junction bases left unmatched: 9. The CDR3 totals 18 residues. The CDR3 reads CASSHTRQGVNSNQPQHF. The CDR3 region has the DNA TGTGCCAGCAGCCACACCCGACAGGGGGTTAATAGCAATCAGCCCCAGCATTTT.

A few counts support this clone. The genes are TRBV6-5 and TRBJ1-6; D may be TRBD1 (6 bases). Trimming removed 2 bases from V and 6 bases from J, with 8 bases in between. The CDR3 is 14 amino acids. Germline V gene data show CDR1 as MNHEY and CDR2 as SVGAGI. The CDR3 region is CASSYLQGNSPLHF. The CDR3 bases are TGTGCCAGCAGTTACCTACAGGGTAATTCACCCCTCCACTTT.

The rearrangement joins TRBV28 to TRBJ1-5; possible D gene TRBD1, 5 bases. Germline V gives CDR1 MDHEN, CDR2 SYDVKM. Trimming pared 5 bases from V and 0 bases from J, leaving 14 bases between. This CDR3 spans 16 amino acids. CDR3 loop: CASSQGFWNSNQPQHF. The CDR3 DNA reads TGTGCCAGCAGTCAGGGTTTCTGGAATAGCAATCAGCCCCAGCATTTT.

This clone was detected only once. The chain employs TRBV19 and TRBJ2-5, with TRBD1 identical over 10 bases. CDR3 length: 13 residues. V was pared by 6 bases and J by 4 bases, with 2 bases of the junction left unmatched. The germline CDR1 and CDR2 sequences are LNHDA and SQIVND (reference sequence). The CDR3 DNA is TGTGCCAGTAGGGGGACAGGGGTAGAGACCCAGTACTTC. It translates to CASRGTGVETQYF.